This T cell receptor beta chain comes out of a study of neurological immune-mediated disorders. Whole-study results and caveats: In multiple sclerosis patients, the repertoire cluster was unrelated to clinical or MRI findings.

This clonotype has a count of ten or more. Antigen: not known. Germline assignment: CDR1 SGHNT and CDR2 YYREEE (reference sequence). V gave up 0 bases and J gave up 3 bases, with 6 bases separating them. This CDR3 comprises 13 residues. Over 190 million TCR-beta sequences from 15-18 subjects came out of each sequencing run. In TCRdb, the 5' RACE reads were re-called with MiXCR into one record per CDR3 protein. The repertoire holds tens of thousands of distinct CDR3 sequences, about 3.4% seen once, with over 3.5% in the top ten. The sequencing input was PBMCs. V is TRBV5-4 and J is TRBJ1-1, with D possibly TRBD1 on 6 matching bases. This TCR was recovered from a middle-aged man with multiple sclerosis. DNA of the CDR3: TGTGCCAGCAGCTTGGACAGGGACACTGAAGCTTTCTTT. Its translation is CASSLDRDTEAFF.